These T cell receptor beta chains were read from a single sample in a study of control samples from healthy donors and cancer patients. Data came from immunoSEQ multiplex PCR; TCRdb stores just in-frame clones and leaves some out. The sample has 150,000 to 200,000 clones; 85% to 95% are singletons. Sequenced: blood. These receptors were taken from a woman younger than 35 in good health. Both conserved end residues are part of each CDR3. A D gene is named only where the DNA matches it firmly. Clone size is stated in some rows and not others, as once, few, many or a class when expanded.

abundance: .
v_gene: TRBV6-5
d_gene: .
j_gene: TRBJ1-4
CDR3nt: TGTGCCAGCGGCCTTACAGGAGCCGAAAAACTGTTTTTT
CDR3aa: CASGLTGAEKLFF

abundance: .
v_gene: TRBV7-2
d_gene: .
j_gene: TRBJ2-1
CDR3nt: TGTGCCAGCAGCTTAGCGCCCCCGACCGAGCAGTTCTTC
CDR3aa: CASSLAPPTEQFF

abundance: .
v_gene: TRBV27
d_gene: TRBD1
j_gene: TRBJ1-2
CDR3nt: TGTGCCAGCAGTTTTCGGGACAGCCCGAGAGATGGCTACACCTTC
CDR3aa: CASSFRDSPRDGYTF

abundance: few
v_gene: TRBV4-1
d_gene: TRBD2
j_gene: TRBJ2-2
CDR3nt: TGCGCCAGCAGCCAGCCTCCGGGGGGTTATAGCACCGGGGAGCTGTTTTTT
CDR3aa: CASSQPPGGYSTGELFF

abundance: .
v_gene: TRBV4-2
d_gene: .
j_gene: TRBJ2-3
CDR3nt: TGTGCCAGCAGCCCGGAAGGACAGAGCACAGATACGCAGTATTTT
CDR3aa: CASSPEGQSTDTQYF

abundance: .
v_gene: TRBV9
d_gene: .
j_gene: TRBJ1-5
CDR3nt: TGTGCCAGCAGCGAGGGGAACAATCAGCCCCAGCATTTT
CDR3aa: CASSEGNNQPQHF

abundance: .
v_gene: TRBV28
d_gene: TRBD1
j_gene: TRBJ1-1
CDR3nt: TGTGCCAGCAGCTATAATCCGGACAGGCCGGAGACTGAAGCTTTCTTT
CDR3aa: CASSYNPDRPETEAFF

abundance: .
v_gene: TRBV10-3
d_gene: .
j_gene: TRBJ1-1
CDR3nt: TGTGCCATCAGTGAGTCGGGGAGCCCAGAGGCTTTCTTT
CDR3aa: CAISESGSPEAFF

abundance: once
v_gene: TRBV5-4
d_gene: .
j_gene: TRBJ2-2
CDR3nt: TGTGCCAGCAGCTTGGAGGGGACAAGGCCCGGGGAGCTGTTTTTT
CDR3aa: CASSLEGTRPGELFF

abundance: .
v_gene: TRBV19
d_gene: .
j_gene: TRBJ2-3
CDR3nt: TGTGCCAGTACCGCCGGCAGGACGCAGTATTTT
CDR3aa: CASTAGRTQYF

abundance: few
v_gene: TRBV9
d_gene: TRBD1
j_gene: TRBJ1-5
CDR3nt: TGTGCCAGCAGCGTAGATGGACAGGGAGGTCAGCCCCAGCATTTT
CDR3aa: CASSVDGQGGQPQHF

abundance: .
v_gene: TRBV27
d_gene: TRBD2
j_gene: TRBJ2-5
CDR3nt: TGTGCCAGCAGTTTGTGTGTACTAGCGGGAAAAGAGACCCAGTACTTC
CDR3aa: CASSLCVLAGKETQYF